This note documents a single TCR beta chain sequence. Its antigen remains undetermined. Base qualities are missing; no much larger clone stands one base away. These data come from a study of spatial heterogeneity in lung cancer (dated by TCRdb to between 2018 and 2021). Regarding the research as a whole: Beta-chain transcripts were consistently detected in greater numbers than alpha-chain transcripts, which likely reflects a higher abundance of beta-chain transcripts. In the raw uncorrected reads, each unique combination of TCR and UMI appeared on average more than ten times. The study linked features of the TCR repertoire to counts of nonsynonymous mutations, which were determined by whole-exome sequencing of tumor tissue. The study quantitatively compared TCR alpha and beta repertoires across multiple tumor regions, matched nontumor lung and blood in non-small cell lung cancer. At surgery, both alpha and beta chains were TCR-sequenced in around 240 tumor regions, 63 to 80 matched nontumor lung samples and around 50 PBMC samples.

The sample's time point label, in plain terms: sample taken at primary tumor resection. TCR sequencing used whole RNA extracted from tumor and nontumor lung tissue, or from cryopreserved PBMC samples, without cell sorting. Donors were 70 or so patients with early-stage, untreated non-small cell lung cancer from the lung TRACERx cohort. Only patients with enough RNA available from two or more tumor regions were chosen for TCR sequencing. Library preparation was by 5' RACE. Sequencing took place on a NextSeq 500. In the TCR library protocol, a unique molecular identifier was attached to each TCR cDNA molecule so that PCR and sequencing errors could be corrected. The original methods were these. TCR identification, UMI-based error correction and CDR3 extraction were performed with Decombinator tools. TCRs above a frequency of 2 per 1,000, corresponding to the top 1% of the tumor frequency distribution, were defined as expanded. Each repertoire was subsampled 100 times to 5,000 TCRs, after which Renyi diversity was computed with the R vegan package. CDR3 similarity networks were built from amino acid triplet string-kernel similarity, with CDR3s being connected when pairwise similarity was above 0.82. TCRdb trimmed public reads at Q25 via fastp, called clones via MiXCR and kept in-frame beta chains. Rows merge per CDR3 protein into single entries with the most common DNA and genes. TCRdb, not the authors, supplied the V and J calls. The table for this sample lists about 75,000 distinct CDR3 sequences; 13% of them were counted only once. Approximately 7% of the sample belongs to the ten largest clones.

Findings and caveats that apply to the study as a whole: Additional single-cell paired TCR alpha and beta sequencing was considered necessary to confirm, at a functional level, the hypothesis that regional TCRs recognize regional mutations. Ubiquitous expanded tumor TCRs showed up in blood more often at tumor resection than at routine follow-up.

The germline V gene provides CDR1 ENHRY and CDR2 SYGVKD. From cysteine to phenylalanine, the CDR3 is 17 amino acids long. The kept DNA is CDR3 alone, 51 bases in frame from the first base. V has 6 bases trimmed and J has 3 bases trimmed; junction bases matching no gene number 15. The TCR originated in a male donor with early-stage non-small cell lung cancer. The material was PBMCs, obtained at surgery. This chain joins TRBV10-3 to TRBJ2-3; a stretch of 7 junction bases matches TRBD1. The CDR3 has the sequence CAISHPILGQVTDTQYF. The DNA sequence reads TGTGCCATCAGCCACCCAATTCTTGGACAGGTAACAGATACGCAGTATTTT.